This passage covers 22 T cell receptor beta chains from one sample sequenced in a study of T cells in Graves' hyperthyroidism and ophthalmopathy. Authors of the study amplified TCR beta CDR3 regions from RNA transcripts. A first-round RT-PCR of the TCR CDR3 used the HTBI primer set. TCRdb re-called the multiplex PCR reads through MiXCR, storing one row per CDR3 protein. This sample has about 520,000 distinct CDR3 sequences, with about 24% found just once. Material: blood. The source is a woman in her 30s with Graves' ophthalmopathy.

The rearrangement uses TRBV27 and TRBJ1-1; D might be TRBD1 (6 bases). This CDR3 has 15 residues. V was pared by 6 bases and J by 6 bases, with 20 bases between. Germline V CDR1 and CDR2: MNHEY, SMNVEV (reference sequence). The CDR3 DNA sequence: TGTGCCAGCAGCGGATTTACAGGGTACAGGGCTGAAGCTTTCTTT. Translating gives CASSGFTGYRAEAFF.

This clonotype showed up many times. The chain couples TRBV6-1 to TRBJ1-1; 9 bases match TRBD1. The CDR3 sequence is 15 residues long. V trimming: 4 bases; J trimming: 1 base; junction bases outside the gene matches: 4. The V gene's germline CDR1 is MNHNS and CDR2 SASEGT. In nucleotides, the CDR3 is TGTGCCAGCAGTGTCGACAGGGGGAGGAACACTGAAGCTTTCTTT. Translating it yields CASSVDRGRNTEAFF.

This clonotype was counted ten times or more. The chain links TRBV6-2 or TRBV6-3 to TRBJ1-5; possible D gene TRBD1, 5 bases. Germline V lookup: CDR1 MNHEY, CDR2 SVGEGT. The CDR3 extends over 15 amino acids. Trimming took 5 bases from V and 6 from J, leaving 17 bases between them. The CDR3 DNA sequence: TGTGCCAGCAGTACCCGCGGGCAGGGCATTCAGCCCCAGCATTTT. It specifies CASSTRGQGIQPQHF.

This clonotype occurred many times. The chain joins TRBV3-1 to TRBJ2-5; D might be TRBD2 (6 bases). This CDR3 is 14 amino acids long. CDR1 is LGHDT, CDR2 YNNKEL, per germline (reference sequence). V was clipped by 0 bases and J by 3 bases, with 8 bases between them. The CDR3 reads CASSQDRREETQYF. CDR3 coding DNA: TGTGCCAGCAGCCAAGATCGGAGGGAAGAGACCCAGTACTTC.

Points on this clonotype: A clone one base away is much larger, so this may be a read error. This rearrangement joins TRBV28 to TRBJ1-2, with D possibly matching TRBD1 (5 bases). Looked up from germline, CDR1 is MDHEN and CDR2 is SYDVKM. The CDR3 contains 14 residues. This chain's CDR3 is CARSNGGANYGYTF. The CDR3 coding sequence is TGTGCCCGCAGTAACGGGGGGGCTAACTATGGCTACACCTTC.

This clonotype occurred a few times. This chain uses TRBV11-2 with TRBJ2-7, with TRBD1 as a possible D gene (6 bases). This CDR3 is 15 amino acids long. Germline V lookup: CDR1 SGHAT, CDR2 FQNNGV. V lost 2 bases and J 0 bases, leaving 11 bases between the germline ends. CDR3 sequence (DNA): TGTGCCAGCAGCTTAAACACAGGGACCTCCTACGAGCAGTACTTC. Encoded protein: CASSLNTGTSYEQYF.

This clonotype has just a few counts. V usage is TRBV11-2 and J usage is TRBJ2-2; 9 nucleotides match TRBD2. V dropped 2 bases and J dropped 1; count of bases not matched to a gene: 8. This CDR3 region has 18 residues. The germline gives CDR1 SGHAT, CDR2 FQNNGV. Here the CDR3 reads CASSLWPVAGENTGELFF. The CDR3 DNA reads TGTGCCAGCAGCTTATGGCCGGTAGCGGGAGAGAACACCGGGGAGCTGTTTTTT.

Notes on this clonotype: A much larger clone lies one base from this, so it may be a read error. The V and J genes are TRBV11-2 and TRBJ1-1; D is possibly TRBD1 (6 bases). With 8 bases removed from V and 7 bases from J, the gap between germline ends came to 23 bases. This CDR3 is built from 15 residues. Looked up from germline, CDR1 is SGHAT and CDR2 is FQNNGV. CDR3: CASGLRQAIVGEAFF. The CDR3 DNA reads as TGTGCCAGCGGTTTAAGACAGGCCATCGTAGGTGAAGCTTTCTTT. Complete variable domain (other parts from reference TRBV11-2 and TRBJ1-1): EAGVAQSPRYKIIEKRQSVAFWCNPISGHATLYWYQQILGQGPKLLIQFQNNGVVDDSQLPKDRFSAERLKGVDSTLKIQPAKLEDSAVYLCASGLRQAIVGEAFFGQGTRLTVV.

This clonotype was picked up many times. This chain connects TRBV27 to TRBJ2-4, with D perhaps matching TRBD1 (6 bases). There are 13 residues in the CDR3. CDR1 is MNHEY, CDR2 SMNVEV, per germline (reference sequence). With 6 bases removed from V and 1 base from J, the gap between germline ends came to 7 bases. The CDR3 region is CASRGAAKNIQYF. CDR3 nucleotides: TGTGCCAGCAGGGGGGCGGCCAAAAACATTCAGTACTTC.

This clonotype was seen ten or more times. The chain recombines TRBV12-3 or TRBV12-4 with TRBJ2-4; 7 bases are shared with TRBD1. The CDR3 loop spans 15 amino acids. J gave up 1 base and V 6 bases, and 6 bases lay outside the gene matches. The CDR3 bases are TGTGCCAGCAGACGACAGGGCGAGGCCAAAAACATTCAGTACTTC. Translated, it gives CASRRQGEAKNIQYF.

This clonotype was seen ten or more times. The chain carries TRBV10-2 and TRBJ1-6; D ambiguous. The CDR3 has 13 residues. V gave up 3 bases and J gave up 7 bases, with 7 bases separating them. Germline-derived CDR1 and CDR2 are WSHSY and SAAADI. DNA of the CDR3: TGCGCCAGCAGTGAAGTCGAGAATTCACCCCTCCACTTT. Translation gives CASSEVENSPLHF.

This clonotype was seen at least ten times. V usage is TRBV20-1 and J usage is TRBJ1-1; 8 bases are shared with TRBD1. V was pared by 5 bases and J by 0 bases, with 5 bases of the junction left unmatched. Per the germline V gene, CDR1 is DFQATT and CDR2 is SNEGSKA (reference sequence). This CDR3 region has 14 residues. The DNA of the CDR3 is TGCAGTGCTCCTCGGGACAGGCTGAACACTGAAGCTTTCTTT. Its protein is CSAPRDRLNTEAFF.

The chain joins TRBV30 to TRBJ1-5, with D hard to call. The V end was cut by 5 bases, the J end by 0 bases, with 11 bases between. The CDR3 has 14 residues. Germline V lookup: CDR1 GTSNPN, CDR2 SVGIG (reference sequence). The CDR3 DNA sequence: TGTGCCTGGGGTACGGTTAATAGCAATCAGCCCCAGCATTTT. It codes for CAWGTVNSNQPQHF.

The sample holds a few counts of this clonotype. The chain carries TRBV12-3 or TRBV12-4 and TRBJ1-2; D remains ambiguous. The CDR3 sequence is 13 residues long. The V end was cut by 10 bases, the J end by 3 bases, with 15 bases between. The CDR3 DNA sequence: TGTGCCACCCATGGCGAGGAAGACTATGGCTACACCTTC. It yields the protein CATHGEEDYGYTF.

This clonotype was seen at least ten times. The V call is TRBV2, the J call TRBJ1-2; TRBD1 matches at 8 bases. Germline assignment: CDR1 SNHLY and CDR2 FYNNEI. The CDR3 consists of 13 residues. V was pared by 9 bases and J by 8 bases, with 11 bases of the junction left unmatched. Written as DNA, the CDR3 is TGTGCCAGAACGAGGGGGACAGGAACAGGCTACACCTTC. Amino acid sequence: CARTRGTGTGYTF.

The table lists this clonotype with many counts. V and J are TRBV5-1 and TRBJ1-2; 10 nucleotides match TRBD1. The CDR3 length is 14 residues. Losses at the gene ends were 6 bases for V and 2 bases for J; bases not matched to a gene: 4. Germline V lookup: CDR1 SGHRS, CDR2 YFSETQ. In DNA, the CDR3 is TGCGCCAGCAATACGGGACAGGGGAACTATGGCTACACCTTC. The encoded protein is CASNTGQGNYGYTF.

This clonotype appeared many times. The chain uses TRBV7-8 and TRBJ2-7, with D perhaps TRBD1 (6 bases). V lost 3 bases, J lost 2 bases, and 14 bases lay in between. The CDR3 runs to 15 residues. CDR1 and CDR2 (germline): SGHVS, FQNEAQ. The CDR3 coding sequence is TGTGCCAGCAGCTTGGACAGTTATCGTACCTACGAGCAGTACTTC. As protein: CASSLDSYRTYEQYF.

Many counts were recorded for this clonotype. The chain links TRBV6-5 to TRBJ1-3; the D is unclear. Germline assignment: CDR1 MNHEY and CDR2 SVGAGI. The CDR3 is 14 residues long. Trimming removed 7 bases at V and 0 bases at J, with 10 bases between. The CDR3 DNA sequence: TGTGCCAGCAAAGCCGTAATCTCTGGAAACACCATATATTTT. This codes for CASKAVISGNTIYF.

This clonotype has ten or more counts. The V call is TRBV14, the J call TRBJ2-7; tentative D call: TRBD1 (5 bases). From germline, CDR1 is SGHDN and CDR2 FVKESK. The CDR3 extends over 17 amino acids. Trimming removed 0 bases at V and 3 bases at J, with 18 bases between. Written as DNA, the CDR3 is TGTGCCAGCAGCCAAGATCAGGTGTTACAGGCGAACTACGAGCAGTACTTC. It specifies CASSQDQVLQANYEQYF.

Many counts were recorded for this clonotype. The V gene is TRBV7-8, the J gene TRBJ1-1; perhaps TRBD1 as D (6 bases). The germline V gene encodes CDR1 SGHVS and CDR2 FQNEAQ. V gave up 2 bases and J gave up 0 bases, with 13 bases separating them. The CDR3 length is 16 residues. DNA for the CDR3: TGTGCCAGCAGCTTAAGACAGGTCCCCGTGAACACTGAAGCTTTCTTT. This sequence encodes CASSLRQVPVNTEAFF.

Ten or more counts support this clonotype. The chain combines TRBV28 with TRBJ1-1; D ambiguous. Trimming pared 8 bases from V and 1 base from J, leaving 8 bases between. Germline V gene lookup returns CDR1 MDHEN and CDR2 SYDVKM. The CDR3 sequence is 12 residues long. CDR3 region: CASERENTEAFF. CDR3 coding DNA: TGTGCCAGCGAGAGAGAGAACACTGAAGCTTTCTTT.

This clonotype was counted many times. The chain recombines TRBV5-1 with TRBJ2-5; D may be TRBD2 (5 bases). The CDR3 has 15 amino acids. Trimming shortened V by 0 bases and J by 4 bases, and 13 bases separated the two germline ends. Germline CDR1 SGHRS, CDR2 YFSETQ. The CDR3 sequence is CASSLDGQRRETQYF. In DNA form, the CDR3 reads TGCGCCAGCAGCTTGGATGGCCAGCGGCGAGAGACCCAGTACTTC.